One sample yielded the 24 T cell receptor beta chains listed below, sequenced in a study of T-cell reconstitution after alpha-beta-depleted transplantation in children. Researchers prepared the TCRbeta library using unique molecular identifiers, the study reports. Using its own MiXCR run on the PCR reads, TCRdb lists one record per CDR3 protein. The profile covers 700,000 to 950,000 distinct CDR3 sequences, with approximately 15% appearing a single time and about 5% taken by the ten largest. This specimen consisted of PBMCs, mostly from graft donor cells, obtained 360 days after TCRalphabeta/CD19-depleted stem cell transplant. Receptor source: a male patient between 10 and 17 years old who had a stem cell transplant for acute lymphoblastic leukemia, so the T cells may come from the graft donor.

The chain links TRBV9 to TRBJ2-7; TRBD2 might be the D (5 bases). Germline lookup yields CDR1 SGDLS and CDR2 YYNGEE. Trimming cost V 0 bases and J 0 bases, with 7 bases left between them. The CDR3 extends over 14 amino acids. The CDR3, as DNA: TGTGCCAGCAGCGTAGAACTAGACTCCTACGAGCAGTACTTC. Translated, it gives CASSVELDSYEQYF.

The chain couples TRBV11-1 to TRBJ2-3, with 13 bases that match TRBD2. J was trimmed by 2 bases and V by 3 bases; bases with no gene match: 11. Per germline, CDR1 SGHAT and CDR2 FQDESV (reference sequence). The CDR3 runs to 19 residues. The CDR3 reads CASSLGRLAGGGATDTQYF. The DNA of the CDR3 is TGTGCCAGCAGCTTGGGGAGACTAGCGGGAGGAGGGGCCACAGATACGCAGTATTTT.

This clonotype was recorded a few times. The rearrangement joins TRBV20-1 to TRBJ2-1, with no clear D. Deletions cut 0 bases from V and 7 bases from J, with 10 bases between. The CDR3 consists of 13 residues. CDR1 and CDR2 (germline): DFQATT, SNEGSKA (reference sequence). CDR3: CSARDPEKNEQFF. CDR3 DNA: TGCAGTGCTAGAGATCCAGAGAAGAATGAGCAGTTCTTC.

V usage is TRBV29-1 and J usage is TRBJ2-6; 9 bases fit TRBD1. Trimming cost V 7 bases and J 13 bases; bases outside gene matches: 5. The CDR3 loop spans 11 amino acids. Germline V CDR1 and CDR2: SQVTM, ANQGSEA. The DNA for the CDR3 is TGCAGCGCTGGGGACAGGGAGGTCCTGACTTTC. Amino acid sequence: CSAGDREVLTF.

This clonotype was detected only a few times. V gene TRBV11-2 combines with J gene TRBJ2-4; possibly TRBD1 for D (6 bases). The CDR3 is 14 amino acids. V gave up 5 bases and J gave up 9 bases, with 17 bases separating them. The V gene's germline CDR1 is SGHAT and CDR2 FQNNGV. The CDR3 sequence is CASSPQDSDPIQYF. CDR3 coding DNA: TGTGCCAGCAGCCCCCAGGACAGTGACCCCATTCAGTACTTC.

The chain carries TRBV12-3 or TRBV12-4 and TRBJ1-1; weak D call: TRBD1 (5 bases). The length of the CDR3 is 15 residues. The ends were cut back, 3 bases at V and 4 bases at J, with 15 bases in the middle. The CDR3 sequence: CASSFWGGSRTEAFF. The CDR3 bases are TGTGCCAGCAGTTTTTGGGGGGGATCACGCACTGAAGCTTTCTTT.

This clonotype was found many times. The chain links TRBV19 to TRBJ2-7; the D is unclear. The length of the CDR3 is 13 residues. Germline V CDR1 and CDR2: LNHDA, SQIVND (reference sequence). The germline V and J ends were trimmed by 3 bases and 2 bases, with 8 bases remaining between them. The CDR3 region is CASSIGLAYEQYF. CDR3 DNA: TGTGCCAGTAGTATCGGGCTGGCCTACGAGCAGTACTTC.

The chain carries TRBV11-2 and TRBJ1-2, with D perhaps TRBD1 (5 bases). V shed 5 bases and J shed 4 bases, with 8 bases lying between them. Germline CDR1 and CDR2: SGHAT and FQNNGV. This CDR3 comprises 12 residues. CDR3 sequence reads: CASSMGLYGYTF. CDR3 sequence (DNA): TGTGCCAGCAGCATGGGACTCTATGGCTACACCTTC.

This clonotype has more than one count but fewer than ten. The chain links TRBV7-2 to TRBJ2-7; the D is unclear. The V end was cut by 2 bases, the J end by 0 bases, with 8 bases between. Germline CDR1 SGHTA, CDR2 FQGNSA. CDR3 length: 14 amino acids. The CDR3 reads CASSLPPFSYEQYF. The CDR3 nucleotides are TGTGCCAGCAGCTTACCCCCTTTCTCCTACGAGCAGTACTTC.

The rearrangement uses TRBV7-6 and TRBJ2-5; D perhaps matches TRBD2 (5 bases). Germline values: CDR1 SGHVS, CDR2 FNYEAQ. V was cut by 5 bases and J by 5 bases, with 21 bases left in between. The CDR3 is 16 amino acids. CDR3 region: CASSLGADFLGETQYF. In DNA form, the CDR3 reads TGTGCCAGCAGCCTAGGAGCGGACTTCCTGGGGGAGACCCAGTACTTC.

This clonotype turned up a few times. The rearrangement uses TRBV5-5 and TRBJ2-1, with a tentative D call TRBD1 (5 bases). The CDR3 length is 15 residues. Looked up from germline, CDR1 is SGHKS and CDR2 is YYEKEE (reference sequence). The V and J ends lost 7 bases and 0 bases respectively, with 14 bases between them. The CDR3 DNA reads as TGTGCCAGCCACTGGGGCTGGAGCTCCTACAATGAGCAGTTCTTC. As protein: CASHWGWSSYNEQFF. Drawing the rest from reference TRBV5-5 and TRBJ2-1, the complete variable domain is DAGVTQSPTHLIKTRGQQVTLRCSPISGHKSVSWYQQVLGQGPQFIFQYYEKEERGRGNFPDRFSARQFPNYSSELNVNALLLGDSALYLCASHWGWSSYNEQFFGPGTRLTVL.

The genes are TRBV20-1 and TRBJ1-5; 9 positions agree with TRBD1. V was pared by 6 bases and J by 6 bases, with 3 bases of the junction left unmatched. This CDR3 has 12 amino acids. CDR1 and CDR2 from the germline V gene are DFQATT and SNEGSKA (reference sequence). CDR3 in DNA: TGCAGTGCCTGGGACAGGGCTCAGCCCCAGCATTTT. It encodes CSAWDRAQPQHF.

This clonotype was detected many times. The chain joins TRBV7-9 to TRBJ2-1; 12 bases match TRBD2. The CDR3 runs 18 residues. The V segment lost 0 bases and the J segment 0 bases; nucleotides outside the gene matches: 3. Germline loops: CDR1 SEHNR, CDR2 FQNEAQ (reference sequence). CDR3 nucleotides: TGTGCCAGCAGCTTAGCCCTAGCGGGAGGGAGCTCCTACAATGAGCAGTTCTTC. The encoded protein is CASSLALAGGSSYNEQFF.

In its sample, this clonotype was seen a few times. The rearrangement joins TRBV4-1 to TRBJ2-7; D is ambiguous. Germline V gives CDR1 MGHRA, CDR2 YSYEKL. The V end was cut by 0 bases, the J end by 6 bases, with 15 bases between. There are 15 residues in the CDR3. The CDR3 loop is CASSQDPGLFSEQYF. DNA for the CDR3: TGCGCCAGCAGCCAAGACCCCGGGTTATTTTCCGAGCAGTACTTC.

The gene calls are TRBV3-1 and TRBJ2-1; 9 bases fit TRBD2. Germline V CDR1 and CDR2: LGHDT, YNNKEL (reference sequence). There are 17 residues in the CDR3. The ends lost 11 bases at V and 7 bases at J; junction bases unmatched: 21. CDR3 nucleotide sequence: TGTGCCTGCTGCCAAGATCGCGGCGGGAGGGCCATGAATGAGCAGTTCTTC. This codes for CACCQDRGGRAMNEQFF.

This clonotype was counted only a few times. The rearrangement joins TRBV12-3 or TRBV12-4 to TRBJ2-7; 9 nucleotides agree with TRBD1. The trim removed 3 bases at V and 4 bases at J, leaving 4 bases unmatched. CDR3 size: 14 residues. The CDR3 reads CASSFWDRDYEQYF. CDR3 sequence (DNA): TGTGCCAGCAGTTTCTGGGACAGGGATTACGAGCAGTACTTC.

This clonotype turned up a few times. This chain uses TRBV5-1 with TRBJ2-7; unclear D gene. CDR3 length: 12 amino acids. The germline V gene encodes CDR1 SGHRS and CDR2 YFSETQ. The V end lost 4 bases, the J end lost 3 bases, and 8 bases lay between the germline ends. The CDR3, as DNA: TGCGCCAGCAGCCCCCAGCACTACGAGCAGTACTTC. It specifies CASSPQHYEQYF.

J is TRBJ2-7 and V is TRBV7-9, with D hard to call. The germline V and J ends were trimmed by 2 bases and 2 bases, with 10 bases remaining between them. The CDR3 covers 14 residues. Germline CDR1 and CDR2: SEHNR and FQNEAQ (reference sequence). The CDR3 coding sequence is TGTGCCAGCAGCTTACTAGTTAAAGCCTACGAGCAGTACTTC. It is translated as CASSLLVKAYEQYF.

V and J are TRBV4-1 and TRBJ2-2; 14 nucleotides agree with TRBD2. V was pared by 1 base and J by 4 bases, with 5 bases of the junction left unmatched. The CDR3 is 18 residues long. Germline V CDR1 and CDR2: MGHRA, YSYEKL. CDR3 sequence reads: CASSQGLAGGLSTGELFF. CDR3 nucleotide sequence: TGCGCCAGCAGCCAAGGACTAGCGGGAGGGCTAAGCACCGGGGAGCTGTTTTTT.

This clonotype occurred a few times. The genes are TRBV12-3 or TRBV12-4 and TRBJ2-3; 9 bases map to TRBD2. V was clipped by 11 bases and J by 5 bases; unmatched bases: 11. This CDR3 has 14 amino acids. The CDR3 is CASEAGGPIDTQYF. CDR3 nucleotide sequence: TGTGCCTCGGAGGCGGGAGGGCCGATAGATACGCAGTATTTT.

A few counts support this clonotype. The chain employs TRBV10-3 and TRBJ2-2; 9 positions match TRBD1. Germline values: CDR1 ENHRY, CDR2 SYGVKD. This CDR3 contains 16 residues. V lost 10 bases, J lost 1 base, and 10 bases stayed unmatched. The DNA for the CDR3 is TGTGCCACCGGGACAGGGCTTTACCAGAACACCGGGGAGCTGTTTTTT. Protein product: CATGTGLYQNTGELFF.

The chain carries TRBV20-1 and TRBJ2-7; weak D call: TRBD1 (6 bases). V lost 7 bases, J lost 4 bases, and 29 bases lay in between. CDR1 and CDR2 (germline): DFQATT, SNEGSKA (reference sequence). The length of the CDR3 is 17 residues. As DNA, the CDR3 is TGCAGTGTCAAGCAGGGGAACGGGGAAGGGCTGATTTACGAGCAGTACTTC. Amino acid sequence: CSVKQGNGEGLIYEQYF.

This chain links TRBV7-3 with TRBJ2-7, with 8 bases fitting TRBD2. The CDR3 runs 16 residues. V was clipped by 1 base and J by 0 bases; unmatched bases: 5. CDR1 is SGHTA and CDR2 is FQGTGA in the germline V gene. CDR3: CASSLSPTSASYEQYF. DNA of the CDR3: TGTGCCAGCAGCTTAAGCCCGACTAGCGCCTCCTACGAGCAGTACTTC.

The chain has TRBV24-1 and TRBJ2-5; TRBD2 agrees at 9 bases. The CDR3 runs 14 residues. The ends lost 4 bases at V and 4 bases at J; junction bases unmatched: 3. Germline CDR1 and CDR2: KGHDR and SFDVKD. This CDR3 reads CATSELAGPETQYF. In nucleotides, the CDR3 is TGTGCCACCAGTGAGCTAGCGGGACCAGAGACCCAGTACTTC.